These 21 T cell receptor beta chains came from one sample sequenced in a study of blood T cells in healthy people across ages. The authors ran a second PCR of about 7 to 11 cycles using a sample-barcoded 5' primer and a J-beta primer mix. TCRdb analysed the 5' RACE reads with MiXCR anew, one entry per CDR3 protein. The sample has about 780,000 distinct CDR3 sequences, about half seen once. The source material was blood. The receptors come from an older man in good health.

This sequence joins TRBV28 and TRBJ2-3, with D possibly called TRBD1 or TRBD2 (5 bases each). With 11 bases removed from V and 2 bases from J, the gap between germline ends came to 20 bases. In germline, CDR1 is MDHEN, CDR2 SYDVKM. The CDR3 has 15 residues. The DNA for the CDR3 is TGTGCCTCATTATCTCCCGGGGCACACACAGATACGCAGTATTTT. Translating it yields CASLSPGAHTDTQYF.

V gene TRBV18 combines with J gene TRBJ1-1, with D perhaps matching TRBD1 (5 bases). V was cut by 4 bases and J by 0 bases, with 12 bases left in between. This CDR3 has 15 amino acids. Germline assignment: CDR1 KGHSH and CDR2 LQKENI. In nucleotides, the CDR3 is TGTGCCAGCTCACGGAGCGGGGGAATGAACACTGAAGCTTTCTTT. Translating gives CASSRSGGMNTEAFF.

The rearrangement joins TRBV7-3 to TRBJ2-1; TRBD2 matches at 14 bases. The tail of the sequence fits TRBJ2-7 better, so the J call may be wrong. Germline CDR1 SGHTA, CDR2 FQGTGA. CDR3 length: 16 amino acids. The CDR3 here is CASSLTGLAGANEQYF. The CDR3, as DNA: TGTGCCAGCAGCTTAACGGGACTAGCGGGGGCCAATGAGCAGTACTTC.

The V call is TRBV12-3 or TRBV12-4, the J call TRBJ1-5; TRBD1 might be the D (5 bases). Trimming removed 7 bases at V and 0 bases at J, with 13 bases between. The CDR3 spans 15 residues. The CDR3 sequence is CASTLGPYSNQPQHF. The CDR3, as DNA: TGTGCCAGCACCTTGGGACCTTATAGCAATCAGCCCCAGCATTTT.

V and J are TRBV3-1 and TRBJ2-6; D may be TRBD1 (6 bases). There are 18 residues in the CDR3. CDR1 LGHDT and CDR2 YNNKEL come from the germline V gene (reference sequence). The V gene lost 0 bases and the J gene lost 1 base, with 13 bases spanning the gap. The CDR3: CASSQEQGRLSGANVLTF. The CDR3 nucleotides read TGTGCCAGCAGCCAAGAACAGGGAAGGCTTTCTGGGGCCAACGTCCTGACTTTC.

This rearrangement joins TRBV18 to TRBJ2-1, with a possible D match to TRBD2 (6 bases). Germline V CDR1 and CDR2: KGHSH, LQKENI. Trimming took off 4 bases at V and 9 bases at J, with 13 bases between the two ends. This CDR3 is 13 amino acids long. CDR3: CASSLSPGVEQFF. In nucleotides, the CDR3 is TGTGCCAGCTCACTTAGCCCGGGGGTTGAGCAGTTCTTC.

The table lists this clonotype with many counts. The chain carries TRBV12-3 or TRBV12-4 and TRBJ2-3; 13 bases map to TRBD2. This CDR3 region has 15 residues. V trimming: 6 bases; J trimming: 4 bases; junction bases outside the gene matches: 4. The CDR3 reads CASSLLAGGADTQYF. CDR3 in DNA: TGTGCCAGCAGCTTACTAGCGGGGGGGGCAGATACGCAGTATTTT.

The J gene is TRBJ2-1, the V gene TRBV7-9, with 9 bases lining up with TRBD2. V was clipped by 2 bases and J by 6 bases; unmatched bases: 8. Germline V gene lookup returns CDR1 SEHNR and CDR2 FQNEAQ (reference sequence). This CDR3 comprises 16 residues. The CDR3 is CASSLSRTSATNEQFF. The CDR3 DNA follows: TGTGCCAGCAGCTTATCCCGGACTAGCGCGACCAATGAGCAGTTCTTC.

The CDR3 nucleotides are TGCGCCAGCAGCCTAATACAGCCCTCGGCGGGAGTGTCAAATGAGCAGTTCTTC. Its translation is CASSLIQPSAGVSNEQFF. The V and J genes are TRBV4-1 and TRBJ2-1; 7 bases agree with TRBD2. This CDR3 contains 18 residues. The trim removed 4 bases at V and 7 bases at J, leaving 19 bases unmatched. Germline CDR1 is MGHRA and CDR2 is YSYEKL.

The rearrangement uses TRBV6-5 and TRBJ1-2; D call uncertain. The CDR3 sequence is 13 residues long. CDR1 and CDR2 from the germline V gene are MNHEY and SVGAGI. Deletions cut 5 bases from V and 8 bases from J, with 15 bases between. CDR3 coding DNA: TGTGCCAGCAGTCCAGGACGAGCGGCGGGCTACACCTTC. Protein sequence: CASSPGRAAGYTF.

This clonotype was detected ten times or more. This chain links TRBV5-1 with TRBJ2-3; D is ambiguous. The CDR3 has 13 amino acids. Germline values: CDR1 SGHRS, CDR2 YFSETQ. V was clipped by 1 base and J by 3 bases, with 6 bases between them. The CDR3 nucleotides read TGCGCCAGCAGCTTGTACGGGACAGATACGCAGTATTTT. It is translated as CASSLYGTDTQYF.

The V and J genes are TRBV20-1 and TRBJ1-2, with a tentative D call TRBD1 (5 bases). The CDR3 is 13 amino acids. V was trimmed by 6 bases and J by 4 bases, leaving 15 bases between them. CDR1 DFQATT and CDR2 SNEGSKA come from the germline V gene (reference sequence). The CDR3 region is CSAAGGILYGYTF. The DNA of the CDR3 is TGCAGTGCAGCCGGGGGGATCCTCTATGGCTACACCTTC.

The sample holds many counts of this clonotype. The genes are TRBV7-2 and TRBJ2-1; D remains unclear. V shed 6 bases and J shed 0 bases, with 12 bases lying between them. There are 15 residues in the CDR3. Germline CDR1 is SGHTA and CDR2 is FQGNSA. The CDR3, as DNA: TGTGCCAGCAGTTCCGACCTAGGCTCCTACAATGAGCAGTTCTTC. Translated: CASSSDLGSYNEQFF.

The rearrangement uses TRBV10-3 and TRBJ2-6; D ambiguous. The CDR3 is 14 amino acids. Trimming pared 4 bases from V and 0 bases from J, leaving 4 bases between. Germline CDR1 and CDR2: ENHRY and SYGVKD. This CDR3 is CAISGVSGANVLTF. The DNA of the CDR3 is TGTGCCATCAGTGGAGTCTCTGGGGCCAACGTCCTGACTTTC.

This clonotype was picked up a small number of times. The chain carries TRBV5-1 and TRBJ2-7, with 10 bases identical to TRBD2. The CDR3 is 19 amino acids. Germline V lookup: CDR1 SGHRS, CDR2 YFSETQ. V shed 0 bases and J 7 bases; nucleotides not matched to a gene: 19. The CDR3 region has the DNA TGCGCCAGCAGCTTGGCCATTGCCGGGTGGACTAGCGGATCCAATGAGCAGTACTTC. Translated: CASSLAIAGWTSGSNEQYF.

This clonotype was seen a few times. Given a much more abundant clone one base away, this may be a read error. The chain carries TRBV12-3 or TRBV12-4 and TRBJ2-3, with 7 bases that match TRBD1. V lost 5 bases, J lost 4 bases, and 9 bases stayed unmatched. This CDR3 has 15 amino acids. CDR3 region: CASSPWTGRADTQYF. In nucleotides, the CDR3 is TGTGCCAGCAGTCCCTGGACAGGCCGCGCAGATACGCAGTATTTT.

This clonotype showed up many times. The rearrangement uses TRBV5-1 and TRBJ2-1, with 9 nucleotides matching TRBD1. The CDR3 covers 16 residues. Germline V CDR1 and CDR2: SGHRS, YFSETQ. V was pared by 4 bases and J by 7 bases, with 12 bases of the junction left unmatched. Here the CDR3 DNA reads TGCGCCAGCAGCCTGGAGGGGACAGGGACTTATAATGAGCAGTTCTTC. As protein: CASSLEGTGTYNEQFF.

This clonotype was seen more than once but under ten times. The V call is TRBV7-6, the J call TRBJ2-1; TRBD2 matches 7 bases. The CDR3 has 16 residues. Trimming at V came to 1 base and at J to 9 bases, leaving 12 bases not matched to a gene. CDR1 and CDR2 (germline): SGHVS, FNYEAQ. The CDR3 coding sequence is TGTGCCAGCAGCTTAGGGGCTAGCGGTCCGGGGCGTGAGCAGTTCTTC. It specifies CASSLGASGPGREQFF.

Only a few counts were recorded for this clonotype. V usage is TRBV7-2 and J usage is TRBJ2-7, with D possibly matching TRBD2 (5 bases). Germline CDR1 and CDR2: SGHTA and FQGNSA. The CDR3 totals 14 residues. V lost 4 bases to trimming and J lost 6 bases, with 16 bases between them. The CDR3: CASSYGKRFGEQYF. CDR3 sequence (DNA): TGTGCCAGCAGCTACGGGAAAAGATTCGGCGAGCAGTACTTC.

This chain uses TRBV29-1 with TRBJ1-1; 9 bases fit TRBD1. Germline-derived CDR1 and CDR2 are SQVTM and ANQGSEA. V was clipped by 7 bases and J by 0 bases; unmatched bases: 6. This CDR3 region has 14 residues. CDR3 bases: TGCAGCGCCGGGACAGGGACCTTGAACACTGAAGCTTTCTTT. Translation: CSAGTGTLNTEAFF.

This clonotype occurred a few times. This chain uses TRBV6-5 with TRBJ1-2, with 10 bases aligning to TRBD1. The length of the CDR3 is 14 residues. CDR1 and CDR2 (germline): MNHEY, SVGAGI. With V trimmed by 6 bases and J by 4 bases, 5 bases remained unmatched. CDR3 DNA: TGTGCCAGCAGCTCCGGGACAGGGGCCTATGGCTACACCTTC. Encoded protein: CASSSGTGAYGYTF.